This record looks at one TCR beta chain sequence and its context. Germline assignment: CDR1 SGDLS and CDR2 YYNGEE. V dropped 4 bases and J dropped 2; count of bases not matched to a gene: 10. The CDR3 totals 16 residues. This entry belongs to a study of blood T cell repertoires in COVID-19. The repertoire was sequenced with immunoSEQ multiplex PCR; TCRdb's copy has only in-frame clones and lacks some. The profile shows 120,000 to 150,000 clones, 70% to 85% of them singletons. J is TRBJ2-7 and V is TRBV9; 9 nucleotides line up with TRBD2. The clonotype was recovered from a woman in her late teens or twenties who had been exposed to COVID-19. Sequenced: PBMCs or T cells enriched from blood (not recorded which). The DNA of the CDR3 is TGTGCCAGCAGCATTAGTAGCGGGAGCTATACCTACGAGCAGTACTTC. Its protein product is CASSISSGSYTYEQYF.